This T cell receptor beta chain was profiled in a study of blood T cell repertoires in COVID-19 (dated by TCRdb to about 2020). Context from the whole study: Collaborator samples came from the United States, Italy and Spain and covered acute and convalescent phases of COVID-19. Samples were obtained from the ongoing ImmuneRACE study (first 160 participants) and from some 1,200 subjects provided by 6 global collaborators. The prospective study material was composed of cDNA or gDNA derived from T cells, B-cell-depleted T cells, or PBMCs. Subjects who had been exposed to COVID-19, were actively infected with it, or had recovered from it provided the deeply sampled blood TCRbeta repertoires that made up the dataset. The sample metadata nearly always contained a de-identified subject ID, COVID-19 status, age in years and sex. Where HLA class I and class II types were available, the types were taken from metadata supplied by the sample provider, not from assay-based typing. The repertoires were released in a freely available public database meant as a resource for research on the immune response to SARS-CoV-2.

TCRbeta CDR3 regions were amplified from genomic DNA by means of the immunoSEQ Assay, a bias-controlled multiplex PCR. In the original analysis: The number of nucleated cells in each sample was estimated from the amplification of reference gene primers within the assay. To quantify the absolute abundance of each unique TCRbeta CDR3 rearrangement, sequence reads were collapsed and filtered. For each sample, productive Simpson clonality was calculated as the square root of Simpson's diversity index across productive rearrangements. TCRdb took this table from immuneACCESS and kept in-frame rearrangements with V and J called. Such tables lack part of the clones; where checked against another copy, unresolved V genes explain under half of the gap, and the rest is unexplained. That table supplies the V and J calls and clone size; D and trimming were determined from the DNA. The sample data list 150,000 to 200,000 clones, and around 80% of these were observed just once. Around 14% of the sample lies in the top ten.

Relative to germline, V is missing 8 bases and J is missing 1 base, with 9 bases of the junction outside any gene match. Taken from the germline V gene, the CDR1 and CDR2 loops are SNHLY and FYNNEI. The CDR3 has 15 amino acids, counting the end cysteine and phenylalanine. The only DNA kept is the CDR3, 45 bases in frame from the first base. On this clone: Its antigen remains unidentified. The input lacks base qualities; no much larger clone sits a single base away.

Each collaborating institution followed its own protocols to collect whole blood in K2EDTA tubes. Collaborator samples were shipped for TCRbeta analysis as frozen whole blood, isolated PBMCs, or DNA extracted from either sample type. Study-wide findings and limitations: The amount of clinical and demographic metadata varied by source and participant and was provided uncurated.

The source material was peripheral blood. This receptor chain uses TRBV2 and TRBJ2-3; 7 central nucleotides agree with TRBD2. This sequence originates from a man aged 25-45 years with active or convalescent COVID-19. In nucleotides, the sequence is TGTGCCAGCGGTCAGACAGCGGGGCGCACAGATACGCAGTATTTT. This encodes CASGQTAGRTDTQYF.